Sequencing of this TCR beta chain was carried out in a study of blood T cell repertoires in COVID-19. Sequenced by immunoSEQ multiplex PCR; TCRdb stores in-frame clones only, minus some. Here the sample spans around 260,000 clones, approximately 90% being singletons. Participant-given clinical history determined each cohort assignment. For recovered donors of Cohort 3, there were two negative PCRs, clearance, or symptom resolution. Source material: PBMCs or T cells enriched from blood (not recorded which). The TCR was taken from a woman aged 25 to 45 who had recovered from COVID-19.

The DNA of the CDR3 is TGCGCCAGCAGTCAACTATTGACAGGGACGAACACTGAAGCTTTCTTT. Protein sequence: CASSQLLTGTNTEAFF. The genes are TRBV23-1 and TRBJ1-1; 7 nucleotides line up with TRBD1. Being an ORF, TRBV23-1 has a function that is uncertain. The CDR3 runs 16 residues. The V and J ends lost 2 bases and 1 base, in that order; junction bases with no gene match: 7.